The subject of this entry is one T cell receptor (beta chain). Antigen unknown. The sample comes from a study of T cell responses to AZD1222 COVID-19 vaccine. Study-level results: Donors were mostly white British, more females; clonal diversity possibly underestimated. After two AZD1222 doses, spike-specific TCR breadth and depth rose versus day 0.

V was trimmed by 8 bases and J by 8 bases, leaving 12 bases between them. The CDR3 has 11 residues. Germline V gene data show CDR1 as SNHLY and CDR2 as FYNNEI. Only in-frame clones appear in the TCRdb table, and some are missing; sequencing was by immunoSEQ multiplex PCR. This sample has some 140,000 clones, with roughly 93% found just once. The sequence was collected from an adult who received the AZD1222 COVID-19 vaccine. This chain links TRBV2 with TRBJ1-2, with D hard to call. The sequencing used peripheral blood, collected 28 days after the second AZD1222 dose. The CDR3 DNA is TGTGCCAGCCAAATCGACCGCGGCTACACCTTC. It encodes CASQIDRGYTF.